The 9 T cell receptor beta chains below all came from one sample that was sequenced in a study of cytotoxic CD8 clonotypes in ibrutinib-treated CLL. Repertoires were generated with immunoSEQ multiplex PCR, while TCRdb's copy carries only in-frame clones and drops some. Of approximately 100,000 clones detected, approximately 78% appear once; the ten largest clones hold about 29%. This specimen was PBMCs, taken after 12 months of ibrutinib treatment. The receptors here all came from a human donor with chronic lymphocytic leukemia.

This sequence joins TRBV7-2 and TRBJ1-1, with unresolved D. CDR1 is SGHTA and CDR2 is FQGNSA in the germline V gene. The CDR3 totals 15 residues. Trimming removed 2 bases from V and 1 base from J, with 11 bases in between. DNA of the CDR3: TGTGCCAGCAGCTTAACGGGAATCTCGAACACTGAAGCTTTCTTT. Protein product: CASSLTGISNTEAFF.

The V and J genes are TRBV6-5 and TRBJ2-7; perhaps TRBD2 as D (6 bases). The CDR3 is 14 amino acids. Deletions cut 2 bases from V and 2 bases from J, with 10 bases between. CDR1 is MNHEY, CDR2 SVGAGI, per germline. Here the CDR3 reads CASSYAGIPYEQYF. Here the CDR3 DNA reads TGTGCCAGCAGTTACGCGGGGATACCCTACGAGCAGTACTTC.

J is TRBJ2-7 and V is TRBV11-2; D may match TRBD1 or TRBD2 (6 bases each). The germline V gene encodes CDR1 SGHAT and CDR2 FQNNGV. V lost 5 bases and J 2 bases, leaving 13 bases between the germline ends. CDR3 length: 14 amino acids. Here the CDR3 reads CASSHLRGAYEQYF. CDR3 sequence (DNA): TGTGCCAGCAGCCACTTAAGGGGGGCCTACGAGCAGTACTTC.

The chain uses TRBV30 and TRBJ2-7; a weak D match, TRBD1 (5 bases). Germline loops: CDR1 GTSNPN, CDR2 SVGIG (reference sequence). V was pared by 3 bases and J by 6 bases, with 12 bases between. This CDR3 has 12 amino acids. CDR3 residues: CAWSPTDTEQYF. In DNA form, the CDR3 reads TGTGCCTGGAGCCCGACAGACACCGAGCAGTACTTC.

The chain employs TRBV6-1 and TRBJ1-3, with D perhaps TRBD1 (6 bases). The germline V gene encodes CDR1 MNHNS and CDR2 SASEGT. V lost 0 bases and J 3 bases, leaving 12 bases between the germline ends. The CDR3 sequence is 16 residues long. The CDR3 bases are TGTGCCAGCAGTGAAGCGCTAGGGGGATATGGAAACACCATATATTTT. It encodes CASSEALGGYGNTIYF.

The chain combines TRBV7-9 with TRBJ1-1, with D hard to call. Germline assignment: CDR1 SEHNR and CDR2 FQNEAQ (reference sequence). Trimming cost V 3 bases and J 2 bases, with 4 bases left between them. The CDR3 extends over 12 amino acids. This CDR3 is CASSFANTEAFF. CDR3 coding DNA: TGTGCCAGCAGCTTCGCCAACACTGAAGCTTTCTTT. Variable domain in full (rest from reference TRBV7-9 and TRBJ1-1): DTGVSQNPRHKITKRGQNVTFRCDPISEHNRLYWYRQTLGQGPEFLTYFQNEAQLEKSRLLSDRFSAERPKGSFSTLEIQRTEQGDSAMYLCASSFANTEAFFGQGTRLTVV.

The rearrangement uses TRBV5-1 and TRBJ1-1; D gene unclear. From germline, CDR1 is SGHRS and CDR2 YFSETQ. V was pared by 4 bases and J by 5 bases, with 12 bases between. The CDR3 runs to 13 residues. CDR3 nucleotides: TGCGCCAGCAGCCCCGTTGACGGAACTGAAGCTTTCTTT. Amino acid sequence: CASSPVDGTEAFF.

This sequence joins TRBV5-1 and TRBJ2-3; a weak D match, TRBD2 (6 bases). Germline V CDR1 and CDR2: SGHRS, YFSETQ. This CDR3 spans 19 amino acids. With 6 bases removed from V and 7 bases from J, the gap between germline ends came to 33 bases. The CDR3 spells CASNRADGSATRTVNTQYF. CDR3 bases: TGCGCCAGCAATCGGGCCGACGGATCGGCGACTAGGACTGTAAATACGCAGTATTTT. Full variable domain (outside the CDR3, taken from reference TRBV5-1 and TRBJ2-3): KAGVTQTPRYLIKTRGQQVTLSCSPISGHRSVSWYQQTPGQGLQFLFEYFSETQRNKGNFPGRFSGRQFSNSRSEMNVSTLELGDSALYLCASNRADGSATRTVNTQYFGPGTRLTVL.

The rearrangement joins TRBV2 to TRBJ1-4, with TRBD1 as a possible D gene (5 bases). Germline V gene data show CDR1 as SNHLY and CDR2 as FYNNEI. The V and J ends lost 3 bases and 10 bases respectively, with 9 bases between them. The CDR3 consists of 12 residues. The CDR3 DNA is TGTGCCAGCAGTGAGTTAACAGGAAAACTGTTTTTT. It encodes CASSELTGKLFF.